These T cell receptor beta chains were read from a single sample in a study of naive and memory T cell subsets. From the UMI-ligation and nested PCR reads, TCRdb called clonotypes with MiXCR, one entry per CDR3 protein. The table lists some 150,000 distinct CDR3 sequences, over 15% of them singletons. The sequenced sample was naive CD4+ T cells from blood. These receptors came from a human donor in good health. CDR3s include the opening cysteine and the closing phenylalanine or tryptophan. For some rows the clone size is stated as once, few or many, or as a class when expanded; others skip it.

clone size,V gene,J gene,CDR3 protein
-,TRBV6-6,TRBJ2-5,CASSYGDSEGQETQYF
few,TRBV19,TRBJ2-6,CASSTGSSGANVLTF
-,TRBV29-1,TRBJ1-5,CSVVDRGGNQPQHF
few,TRBV24-1,TRBJ2-2,CATSDPGTSGRYTGELFF
few,TRBV7-2,TRBJ2-3,CASSPTFTSTDTQYF
-,TRBV20-1,TRBJ1-4,CSAREDRAKLFF
-,TRBV4-1,TRBJ2-7,CASRHIGTSGRDYEQYF
few,TRBV15,TRBJ2-2,CATSGYWDSNTGELFF
few,TRBV20-1,TRBJ2-7,CSAGDVTYEQYF
-,TRBV12-3/TRBV12-4,TRBJ2-4,CASSLGPDRGSKNIQYF
-,TRBV15,TRBJ2-1,CATSRGTSGSPHEQFF
many,TRBV6-2/TRBV6-3,TRBJ2-3,CASSYSWTSGRAAFTDTQYF
few,TRBV4-1,TRBJ2-1,CASSQAGQLYNEQFF
-,TRBV20-1,TRBJ2-1,CSARSGWSGNEQFF
-,TRBV7-3,TRBJ1-3,CASSLTGGTVSGNTIYF
-,TRBV11-1,TRBJ2-5,CASSPGGQQETQYF
-,TRBV2,TRBJ1-4,CASRPALANEKLFF
-,TRBV24-1,TRBJ2-3,CATSRRGPDTQYF
few,TRBV2,TRBJ2-1,CASRVYSYNEQFF
many,TRBV14,TRBJ2-1,CASSQVRGSSYNEQFF
-,TRBV3-1,TRBJ2-6,CASSLVSGANVLTF
many,TRBV14,TRBJ2-1,CASSQERGTSGTYYNEQFF
-,TRBV11-2,TRBJ2-3,CASSSWTDSSTDTQYF
few,TRBV5-1,TRBJ1-5,CASSLEGNNQPQHF
few,TRBV5-1,TRBJ2-5,CASSHSLASPQETQYF
-,TRBV9,TRBJ2-1,CASSPGTSGAPQQFF
few,TRBV7-3,TRBJ2-2,CASSPGLAGSGELFF
few,TRBV10-3,TRBJ2-1,CAIRGSGRVNEQFF
-,TRBV5-1,TRBJ2-2,CASSFGSLTGGTGELFF
-,TRBV23-1,TRBJ2-7,CASSLIRISIWEQYF
many,TRBV28,TRBJ2-1,CASSRAGGYPYNEQFF
once,TRBV19,TRBJ1-4,CASKVQVTNEKLFF
many,TRBV20-1,TRBJ2-7,CSAGEVSRERSYEQYF
few,TRBV12-3/TRBV12-4,TRBJ1-5,CASRRGQGAGDQPQHF
-,TRBV5-1,TRBJ2-7,CASSSGLAGLEQYF
few,TRBV7-9,TRBJ2-5,CASSTRDRGGTQYF
-,TRBV30,TRBJ2-2,CAWSILVAANTGELFF
-,TRBV24-1,TRBJ2-5,CATSDLTGVGQETQYF
few,TRBV5-1,TRBJ2-7,CASSPGGGLEQYF
-,TRBV5-1,TRBJ2-3,CASSLVGTGEDTQYF
-,TRBV4-1,TRBJ1-2,CASSQPPEGLAYGYTF
-,TRBV6-5,TRBJ2-1,CASSSTGGAVNEQFF
-,TRBV6-2/TRBV6-3,TRBJ2-3,CATRLAGEPSTDTQYF
-,TRBV12-3/TRBV12-4,TRBJ2-1,CASSPPGQAHNEQFF
few,TRBV7-9,TRBJ1-1,CASSLMPPVDNTEAFF